This TCR beta chain is from a study of neurological immune-mediated disorders. The study's findings and limits: The greatest TCR clonal expansion appeared in HTLV-1-associated myelopathy and the smallest, falling below healthy controls, in multiple sclerosis. None of the CDR3 amino acid sequences in expanded clones turned up in more than one subject, which points to private repertoires in all groups. Among 34 multiple sclerosis patients, 18 had repertoires that phylogenetic grouping placed in one related-CDR3 cluster, a possible signature.

Germline values: CDR1 MNHEY, CDR2 SVGAGI. The CDR3 loop spans 13 amino acids. Trimming stripped 4 bases from V and 8 bases from J, with 9 bases between. This clonotype is labeled medium-sized (0.01 to 0.1%). Its antigen remains unknown. 5'RACE with 10-nucleotide random UMIs generated the cDNA. One entry per CDR3 protein, called by TCRdb with MiXCR from the 5' RACE reads. This table holds 95,000 to 150,000 distinct CDR3 sequences, approximately 3.2% found once. The TCR sequence derives from a woman aged 25 to 45 with multiple sclerosis. Sequenced material: PBMCs. The genes are TRBV6-5 and TRBJ1-6; D ambiguous. The CDR3 protein is CASSSDGDSPLHF. For the CDR3, the DNA is TGTGCCAGCAGTTCCGACGGGGATTCACCCCTCCACTTT.